This T cell receptor beta chain was profiled in a study of neurological immune-mediated disorders. This clonotype was detected ten times or more. TCRdb independently ran MiXCR on the 5' RACE reads; one entry per CDR3 protein. The sample lists tens of thousands of distinct CDR3 sequences; roughly 3.5% were seen once. This TCR derives from a woman between 45 and 65 years old with multiple sclerosis. The material sequenced was PBMCs.

The CDR3 DNA reads as TGTGCCAGCAGCTTGGCGGGGACTCCGGGCGGCGGGGTAGTCAATGAGCAGTTCTTC. It is translated as CASSLAGTPGGGVVNEQFF. V usage is TRBV7-2 and J usage is TRBJ2-1; maybe TRBD2 (6 bases). In germline, CDR1 is SGHTA, CDR2 FQGNSA. V gave up 3 bases and J gave up 6 bases, with 27 bases separating them. CDR3 length: 19 residues.